The rows below give T cell receptor beta chains drawn from one sample of a study of cytomegalovirus exposure and HLA in healthy donors. The data were produced by immunoSEQ multiplex PCR, yet TCRdb's version contains in-frame clones alone and is incomplete. The profile shows 84,000 or so clones, about 78% of them singletons. Sequencing was done on a sample of PBMCs. Source of these receptors: a man aged 50 to 59 in good health and CMV-seronegative. CDR3s include the opening cysteine and the closing phenylalanine or tryptophan. Each record gives: CDR3 length, D gene, J gene, clone size, V gene, CDR3 DNA, CDR3 protein. The D gene is left open where the match is weak. Clone size appears in some rows only: once, few, many, or a class for an expanded clone.

cdr3_length: 13
d_call: .
j_call: TRBJ1-1
clone_size: .
v_call: TRBV4-1
cdr3_nt: TGCGCCAGCAGCCAAGGCTGGGACTCTCGAGCTTTCTTT
cdr3_aa: CASSQGWDSRAFF

cdr3_length: 16
d_call: .
j_call: TRBJ1-1
clone_size: .
v_call: TRBV4-2
cdr3_nt: TGTGCCAGCAGCCGACAGCTTGGGGTAGATGGGACTGAAGCTTTCTTT
cdr3_aa: CASSRQLGVDGTEAFF

cdr3_length: 15
d_call: TRBD2
j_call: TRBJ2-1
clone_size: few
v_call: TRBV7-3
cdr3_nt: TGTGCCAGCAGCTTAACGATCGGGGGGGCCTATGAGCAGTTCTTC
cdr3_aa: CASSLTIGGAYEQFF

cdr3_length: 13
d_call: .
j_call: TRBJ1-2
clone_size: once
v_call: TRBV5-1
cdr3_nt: TGCGCCAGCAGCTTGAACGTAGGGGATGGCTACACCTTC
cdr3_aa: CASSLNVGDGYTF

cdr3_length: 15
d_call: .
j_call: TRBJ1-6
clone_size: .
v_call: TRBV5-1
cdr3_nt: TGCGCCAGCAGCTTGGATACAGGCGGCAATTCACCCCTCCACTTT
cdr3_aa: CASSLDTGGNSPLHF

cdr3_length: 16
d_call: TRBD1
j_call: TRBJ1-3
clone_size: .
v_call: TRBV7-3
cdr3_nt: TGTGCCAGCAGCCTTACCGGAACGGACAGGGGTAACACCATATATTTT
cdr3_aa: CASSLTGTDRGNTIYF

cdr3_length: 13
d_call: TRBD2
j_call: TRBJ2-5
clone_size: .
v_call: TRBV5-1
cdr3_nt: TGCGCCAGCAGCAGGACTAGCGGAGAGACCCAGTACTTC
cdr3_aa: CASSRTSGETQYF

cdr3_length: 15
d_call: TRBD1
j_call: TRBJ1-5
clone_size: .
v_call: TRBV7-8
cdr3_nt: TGTGCCAGCAGCTTCGGGACAGGGTCTCGGCAGCCCCAGCATTTT
cdr3_aa: CASSFGTGSRQPQHF

cdr3_length: 16
d_call: TRBD1
j_call: TRBJ1-1
clone_size: .
v_call: TRBV5-1
cdr3_nt: TGCGCCAGCAGCCTCACAGGGGACCAAACGAACACTGAAGCTTTCTTT
cdr3_aa: CASSLTGDQTNTEAFF

cdr3_length: 16
d_call: .
j_call: TRBJ2-6
clone_size: .
v_call: TRBV7-9
cdr3_nt: TGTGCCAGCAGGGCAGTGGAACGGGCTGGGGCCAACGTCCTGACTTTC
cdr3_aa: CASRAVERAGANVLTF

cdr3_length: 15
d_call: .
j_call: TRBJ2-3
clone_size: .
v_call: TRBV10-1
cdr3_nt: TGCGCCAGCAGTGAGTCTACGCCCTACACAGATACGCAGTATTTT
cdr3_aa: CASSESTPYTDTQYF